This TCR beta chain was observed in a study of PD-1 blockade in classical Hodgkin lymphoma (dated by TCRdb to 2019 to 2021). Notes on the research overall: Nivolumab dosing was 3 mg/kg intravenously every 2 weeks, continuing until either disease progression or unacceptable toxicity. The study used CyTOF and TCR beta sequencing to define a peripheral blood immune signature of response to PD-1 blockade in classical Hodgkin lymphoma. The research as a whole found: Diversity was lower in patients who began nivolumab less than 1 year after ASCT, so these patients were left out of later analyses to avoid confounding by immune reconstitution. Baseline diversity similar to that of newly diagnosed patients was observed in trial patients achieving complete response, whereas significantly lower diversity was observed in partial responders and progressors. The study covered only a single clinical trial cohort, and the causes of the repertoire differences, possibly disease activity or prior therapy, were still not defined. By C4D1, a significant rise was seen in CD4+ TCR diversity but not in CD8+ TCR diversity (p=0.0027 vs p=0.16), and the rise was most apparent among complete responders (p=0.02). Baseline TCR diversity was reported to be lower in newly diagnosed patients than in healthy donors, and even lower in relapsed/refractory patients.

The CDR3 holds 15 amino acids from the cysteine to the phenylalanine. Of the read, only the CDR3 DNA is kept; its 45 bases are in frame from base 1. CDR1 and CDR2, looked up from the germline V gene, are SGDLS and YYNGEE. Trimming removed 3 bases from V and 1 base from J; the gene matches leave 4 bases unexplained. Genomic DNA was extracted with the Qiagen DNeasy kit from unsorted PBMCs and from negatively selected CD4+ and CD8+ fractions. TCR beta CDR3 regions were subjected to amplification by immunoSEQ multiplex PCR with primers that anneal to V and J segments. A synthetic immune receptor repertoire was used to minimize amplification bias, and remaining bias was computationally removed after sequencing. The source study handled its data this way. Repertoire diversity was quantified as the Shannon entropy index using custom Python scripts. The unsorted, CD4+ and CD8+ repertoires were each analyzed separately, with the exception of combined analyses, where CD4+ and CD8+ sequences were merged in silico. A clone counted as expanded when the clone's frequency after treatment rose at least 2-fold relative to C1D1, and clones undetected at baseline were given a pseudocount of 0.5. Clones with 0 or 1 copy at C1D1 were defined as singleton clones, while clones with 2 or more copies were defined as non-singleton clones. Clones expanded in unsorted samples were labelled as CD4+, CD8+ or unknown by matching protein sequences in sorted samples from the same patient. Wilcoxon tests on paired samples were used to test diversity changes from C1D1 to C4D1. TCRdb holds this immuneACCESS table with in-frame rearrangements only. Some clones are missing; in checked studies, unresolved V genes explain under half, and the rest has no known cause. V, J and clone size derive from that table, while D and trimming were established from the DNA sequence. This sample is represented by about 41,000 clones; around 69% of them were singletons. The ten largest clones take up approximately 2.5% of the sample.

As for this clone: Its antigen is still unknown. It has no much larger one-base neighbor in the sample; base qualities were not kept.

What the time point label conveys for this sample: cycle 4 day 1 (C4D1), after less than 7 weeks of nivolumab. Every trial patient had relapsed after autologous stem cell transplantation, and cohorts A, B and C differed in prior brentuximab vedotin exposure. A total of 50 to 70 patients with relapsed/refractory classical Hodgkin lymphoma made up the trial cohort, and each patient's best overall response was complete response, partial response or progressive disease. In the multi-cohort phase II CheckMate 205 trial, trial patients received single-agent nivolumab. Best overall response was determined by an independent review committee according to the 2007 International Working Group response criteria. Trial PBMCs were collected just before the start of nivolumab (C1D1) and during therapy at cycle 2 day 1 and cycle 4 day 1. Peripheral blood was collected in 8 mL Vacutainer Cell Preparation Tubes, from which PBMCs were isolated by centrifugation and then cryopreserved.

The chain employs TRBV9 and TRBJ1-2; TRBD1 fits 9 bases in the junction. This material consisted of peripheral blood mononuclear cells (PBMCs), taken before the fourth cycle of nivolumab. The receptor was isolated from a human donor with classical Hodgkin lymphoma. The CDR3: CASSEGTGYNYGYTF. The DNA reads TGTGCCAGCAGCGAGGGGACAGGGTATAACTATGGCTACACCTTC.